One and the same sample provided the 22 T cell receptor beta chains below, sequenced in a study of T cell responses to AZD1222 COVID-19 vaccine. The protocol was immunoSEQ multiplex PCR, while the TCRdb copy is restricted to in-frame clones and leaves out a portion. The sample shows fewer than 300,000 clones, approximately 95% of them seen only once. The input for sequencing was peripheral blood, taken on day 0 of AZD1222 vaccination. These receptor sequences come from an adult in good health.

This chain links TRBV7-2 with TRBJ2-7, with 10 bases that match TRBD1. Germline trimming cut 4 bases from V and 7 bases from J; bases unmatched to any gene: 7. Germline values: CDR1 SGHTA, CDR2 FQGNSA. The CDR3 length is 14 residues. This CDR3 is CASSSGTGVVEQYF. The DNA for the CDR3 is TGTGCCAGCAGCTCCGGGACAGGGGTGGTGGAGCAGTACTTC.

This clone was counted a single time. This sequence joins TRBV13 and TRBJ1-1; D is uncertain. Trimming removed 0 bases from V and 6 bases from J, with 23 bases in between. Germline loops: CDR1 PRHDT, CDR2 FYEKMQ (reference sequence). The CDR3 is 18 residues long. The CDR3 DNA is TGTGCCAGCAGCTTAGGACCCACGCCGGGAGGAAGGAGGGCTGAAGCTTTCTTT. It yields the protein CASSLGPTPGGRRAEAFF.

The chain couples TRBV4-1 to TRBJ1-1; TRBD1 might be the D (5 bases). From germline, CDR1 is MGHRA and CDR2 YSYEKL. This CDR3 has 16 residues. V lost 1 base and J 0 bases, leaving 12 bases between the germline ends. CDR3 DNA: TGCGCCAGCAGCCAAGGAGGGTCAGGGCTGAACACTGAAGCTTTCTTT. It translates to CASSQGGSGLNTEAFF.

This clone occurred once. This chain joins TRBV28 and TRBJ1-2; D possibly corresponds to TRBD1 (5 bases). CDR1 and CDR2 from the germline V gene are MDHEN and SYDVKM. Trimming stripped 5 bases from V and 3 bases from J, with 13 bases between. CDR3 length equals 14 residues. The CDR3 is CASSPLGRDYGYTF. The CDR3 DNA reads TGTGCCAGCAGTCCGTTGGGCAGGGACTATGGCTACACCTTC.

The rearrangement joins TRBV30 to TRBJ2-7, with 8 bases aligning to TRBD1. The CDR3 is 15 amino acids. The trim removed 2 bases at V and 7 bases at J, leaving 13 bases unmatched. The germline V gene encodes CDR1 GTSNPN and CDR2 SVGIG (reference sequence). The CDR3: CAWSPSRTGSREQYF. DNA of the CDR3: TGTGCCTGGAGTCCCTCAAGGACAGGGTCTCGGGAGCAGTACTTC.

This chain uses TRBV27 with TRBJ1-5; D is ambiguous. The CDR3 is made up of 13 amino acids. The V and J ends lost 10 bases and 3 bases respectively, with 13 bases between them. Germline V CDR1 and CDR2: MNHEY, SMNVEV (reference sequence). This CDR3 reads CATKDGNNQPQHF. In nucleotides, the CDR3 is TGTGCCACCAAGGACGGGAACAATCAGCCCCAGCATTTT.

The V call is TRBV7-8, the J call TRBJ2-2, with D possibly matching TRBD2 (5 bases). CDR3 length: 14 amino acids. Trimming took off 5 bases at V and 5 bases at J, with 12 bases between the two ends. In germline, CDR1 is SGHVS, CDR2 FQNEAQ. The CDR3 protein is CASSPKGRTGELFF. As DNA, the CDR3 is TGTGCCAGCAGCCCAAAAGGGAGAACCGGGGAGCTGTTTTTT. The full variable domain, its missing parts supplied by reference TRBV7-8 and TRBJ2-2, is GAGVSQSPRYKVAKRGQDVALRCDPISGHVSLFWYQQALGQGPEFLTYFQNEAQLDKSGLPSDRFFAERPEGSVSTLKIQRTQQEDSAVYLCASSPKGRTGELFFGEGSRLTVL.

A few counts support this clone. J is TRBJ2-3 and V is TRBV15; TRBD1 agrees at 7 bases. CDR3 size: 15 residues. CDR1 is LNHNV and CDR2 is YYDKDF in the germline V gene (reference sequence). The V gene end was trimmed by 3 bases and the J gene end by 2 bases; junction bases not matched to a gene: 5. The CDR3 DNA follows: TGTGCCACCAGCAGCCGGACAGGTCCCACAGATACGCAGTATTTT. It specifies CATSSRTGPTDTQYF.

The chain uses TRBV7-2 and TRBJ2-7, with 7 nucleotides matching TRBD2. The ends lost 3 bases at V and 4 bases at J; junction bases unmatched: 3. The CDR3 has 13 residues. CDR1 is SGHTA, CDR2 FQGNSA, per germline. CDR3 sequence reads: CASSLGGRYEQYF. CDR3 coding DNA: TGTGCCAGCAGCTTGGGGGGGAGATACGAGCAGTACTTC. The full variable domain, in which reference TRBV7-2 and TRBJ2-7 provide the parts outside the CDR3, is GAGVSQSPSNKVTEKGKDVELRCDPISGHTALYWYRQSLGQGLEFLIYFQGNSAPDKSGLPSDRFSAERTGGSVSTLTIQRTQQEDSAVYLCASSLGGRYEQYFGPGTRLTVT.

The chain joins TRBV13 to TRBJ2-7; 10 nucleotides align to TRBD1. CDR1 and CDR2 (germline): PRHDT, FYEKMQ (reference sequence). With V trimmed by 4 bases and J by 8 bases, 11 bases remained unmatched. This CDR3 has 15 amino acids. CDR3 nucleotides: TGTGCCAGCAGCTCACAACGGGACAGGGGTTCCAAGCAGTACTTC. It codes for CASSSQRDRGSKQYF. Based on the CDR3 plus reference TRBV13 and TRBJ2-7, the full variable domain is AAGVIQSPRHLIKEKRETATLKCYPIPRHDTVYWYQQGPGQDPQFLISFYEKMQSDKGSIPDRFSAQQFSDYHSELNMSSLELGDSALYFCASSSQRDRGSKQYFGPGTRLTVT.

The rearrangement joins TRBV5-1 to TRBJ2-7; D gene unclear. V lost 3 bases to trimming and J lost 1 base, with 5 bases between them. This CDR3 is 12 amino acids long. Looked up from germline, CDR1 is SGHRS and CDR2 is YFSETQ. CDR3 sequence reads: CASSWDSYEQYF. CDR3 DNA sequence: TGCGCCAGCAGCTGGGATTCCTACGAGCAGTACTTC.

The J gene is TRBJ1-4, the V gene TRBV28, with D possibly being TRBD1 (6 bases). The CDR3 length is 14 residues. CDR1 and CDR2 from the germline V gene are MDHEN and SYDVKM. Trimming took off 5 bases at V and 8 bases at J, with 15 bases between the two ends. CDR3: CASSRTDLREKLFF. CDR3 coding DNA: TGTGCCAGCAGTCGGACAGACCTGAGGGAAAAACTGTTTTTT.

The gene calls are TRBV19 and TRBJ2-3, with D tentatively TRBD2 (5 bases). V lost 7 bases, J lost 4 bases, and 18 bases lay in between. This CDR3 is 15 amino acids long. Germline lookup yields CDR1 LNHDA and CDR2 SQIVND (reference sequence). The CDR3 sequence is CASNPIPGLADTQYF. In DNA form, the CDR3 reads TGTGCCAGTAATCCTATTCCGGGGTTGGCAGATACGCAGTATTTT.

The J gene is TRBJ2-7, the V gene TRBV28; TRBD1 or TRBD2 may be the D gene (5 bases each). Per germline, CDR1 MDHEN and CDR2 SYDVKM. The CDR3 runs to 13 residues. Trimming took off 6 bases at V and 3 bases at J, with 12 bases between the two ends. Here the CDR3 reads CASRADNVYEQYF. CDR3 sequence (DNA): TGTGCCAGCAGAGCGGACAACGTCTACGAGCAGTACTTC.

The chain recombines TRBV28 with TRBJ1-2; D is perhaps TRBD1 (5 bases). CDR1 and CDR2 (germline): MDHEN, SYDVKM. V lost 5 bases to trimming and J lost 8 bases, with 18 bases between them. The CDR3 runs to 14 residues. CDR3: CASSLSGAPWGYTF. DNA of the CDR3: TGTGCCAGCAGTCTCTCCGGGGCCCCCTGGGGCTACACCTTC.

The chain recombines TRBV12-3 or TRBV12-4 with TRBJ1-2; D remains unclear. With 3 bases removed from V and 8 bases from J, the gap between germline ends came to 10 bases. The CDR3 length is 12 residues. CDR3 protein: CASSFEPKGYTF. CDR3 in DNA: TGTGCCAGCAGTTTTGAACCTAAGGGCTACACCTTC.

The V gene is TRBV20-1, the J gene TRBJ1-3, with D unresolved. V was shortened by 5 bases and J by 7 bases, with 9 bases between the two germline ends. Germline V CDR1 and CDR2: DFQATT, SNEGSKA (reference sequence). The CDR3 has 11 amino acids. This chain's CDR3 is CSAPDLNTIYF. The CDR3 DNA reads as TGCAGTGCTCCCGACCTGAACACCATATATTTT.

V usage is TRBV29-1 and J usage is TRBJ1-1, with 10 nucleotides matching TRBD1. Looked up from germline, CDR1 is SQVTM and CDR2 is ANQGSEA. The CDR3 is 14 residues long. With V trimmed by 4 bases and J by 4 bases, 6 bases remained unmatched. This CDR3 is CSVAPDRGATEAFF. CDR3 DNA: TGCAGCGTTGCTCCGGACAGGGGGGCCACTGAAGCTTTCTTT.

The chain couples TRBV5-4 to TRBJ2-3; possible D gene TRBD2, 6 bases. This CDR3 contains 16 residues. V lost 0 bases, J lost 2 bases, and 13 bases lay in between. From germline, CDR1 is SGHNT and CDR2 YYREEE (reference sequence). The CDR3 DNA follows: TGTGCCAGCAGCTTGGAAAGCGGGCGAAACACAGATACGCAGTATTTT. Its protein product is CASSLESGRNTDTQYF.

This chain links TRBV28 with TRBJ1-2, with 8 bases fitting TRBD1. In germline, CDR1 is MDHEN, CDR2 SYDVKM. The CDR3 runs 13 residues. The J segment lost 7 bases and the V segment lost 2 bases, leaving 3 bases of the junction unmatched. The CDR3 here is CASSLADRGGYTF. The CDR3 coding sequence is TGTGCCAGCAGTTTAGCCGACAGGGGTGGCTACACCTTC.

The chain recombines TRBV27 with TRBJ2-3, with 8 bases fitting TRBD1. Trimming removed 6 bases from V and 6 bases from J; junction bases left unmatched: 8. CDR1 and CDR2 (germline): MNHEY, SMNVEV (reference sequence). This CDR3 is 14 amino acids long. The CDR3 region is CASRWTGLVDTQYF. CDR3 in DNA: TGTGCCAGCAGATGGACAGGGTTGGTCGATACGCAGTATTTT.

This clone was counted only a few times. The J gene is TRBJ1-4, the V gene TRBV5-4; D possibly corresponds to TRBD1 (5 bases). The CDR3 covers 14 residues. The V end lost 4 bases, the J end lost 3 bases, and 10 bases lay between the germline ends. Germline V gene lookup returns CDR1 SGHNT and CDR2 YYREEE (reference sequence). As DNA, the CDR3 is TGTGCCAGCAGCCGGGGCGGGGCTAATGAAAAACTGTTTTTT. Translation gives CASSRGGANEKLFF.